Shown below are 28 T cell receptor beta chains from a single sample sequenced in a study of cytomegalovirus exposure and HLA in healthy donors (dated by TCRdb to about 2017). The library was built by means of the immunoSEQ multiplex PCR assay. Held by TCRdb, this immuneACCESS table contains in-frame sequences only and omits some clones. Under half of the omission traces to an unresolved V gene where checked; the cause of the rest is unknown. The sample includes about 73,000 clones, with 85% to 90% observed a single time. Of the sample, approximately 4.2% falls within the top ten clones. Input material: PBMCs. Every receptor here comes from a woman between 18 and 29 years old in good health and CMV-seropositive.

V gene TRBV25-1 combines with J gene TRBJ2-7, with D possibly being TRBD2 (6 bases). CDR1 and CDR2 (germline): MGHDK, SYGVNS. Trimming cost V 4 bases and J 3 bases, with 7 bases left between them. The CDR3 sequence is 12 residues long. CDR3: CASSGDFYEQYF. As DNA, the CDR3 is TGTGCCAGCAGTGGGGACTTCTACGAGCAGTACTTC.

This chain connects TRBV6-5 to TRBJ2-7; 11 positions match TRBD1. CDR1 is MNHEY and CDR2 is SVGAGI in the germline V gene. CDR3 length: 14 amino acids. The trim removed 5 bases at V and 4 bases at J, leaving 4 bases unmatched. The CDR3 DNA sequence: TGTGCCAGCAGTCTAGGACAGGGGGCGTACGAGCAGTACTTC. Its translation is CASSLGQGAYEQYF.

About this clone itself: The same CDR3 can be traced to other DNA sequences in this sample. This sequence joins TRBV6-5 and TRBJ1-1, with D maybe TRBD1 (6 bases). CDR3 length: 14 residues. The V gene's germline CDR1 is MNHEY and CDR2 SVGAGI. V lost 2 bases, J lost 1 base, and 8 bases lay in between. The CDR3 spells CASSYRTANTEAFF. Here the CDR3 DNA reads TGTGCCAGCAGTTACCGGACAGCGAACACTGAAGCTTTCTTT.

The chain uses TRBV4-2 and TRBJ2-2, with D maybe TRBD1 (6 bases). Trimming cost V 1 base and J 3 bases, with 6 bases left between them. Per the germline V gene, CDR1 is LGHNA and CDR2 is YNFKEQ. The length of the CDR3 is 14 residues. CDR3 amino acids: CASSQGQDTGELFF. CDR3 in DNA: TGTGCCAGCAGCCAAGGACAGGACACCGGGGAGCTGTTTTTT.

The CDR3 nucleotides are TGTGCCAGCAGCTTGGGACTAGCACGGACCAATGAGCAGTTCTTC. It specifies CASSLGLARTNEQFF. The V call is TRBV5-4, the J call TRBJ2-1; 7 bases are a match to TRBD2. The CDR3 length is 15 residues. V lost 0 bases to trimming and J lost 6 bases; unmatched junction nucleotides: 6. Looked up from germline, CDR1 is SGHNT and CDR2 is YYREEE (reference sequence).

The genes are TRBV30 and TRBJ1-5; TRBD1 matches at 9 bases. The CDR3 runs 14 residues. Germline V lookup: CDR1 GTSNPN, CDR2 SVGIG (reference sequence). V trimming: 4 bases; J trimming: 6 bases; junction bases outside the gene matches: 7. The CDR3 DNA reads as TGTGCCTGGACCCCGGGACAGGGAGTTCAGCCCCAGCATTTT. Its protein product is CAWTPGQGVQPQHF. The entire variable domain, with the rest obtained from reference TRBV30 and TRBJ1-5, is as follows: SQTIHQWPATLVQPVGSPLSLECTVEGTSNPNLYWYRQAAGRGLQLLFYSVGIGQISSEVPQNLSASRPQDRQFILSSKKLLLSDSGFYLCAWTPGQGVQPQHFGDGTRLSIL.

The chain recombines TRBV2 with TRBJ2-3; a possible D gene is TRBD1 (6 bases). CDR3 length: 13 residues. Trimming stripped 4 bases from V and 4 bases from J, with 9 bases between. Germline V gene sequence: CDR1 SNHLY, CDR2 FYNNEI. Here the CDR3 DNA reads TGTGCCAGCAGTGCCAGGGGCGCAGATACGCAGTATTTT. Translating it yields CASSARGADTQYF.

The chain employs TRBV2 and TRBJ1-5; TRBD1 agrees at 7 bases. This CDR3 comprises 14 residues. After removal of 8 bases from V and 0 bases from J, the junction contained 4 bases not matched to a gene. Germline CDR1 reads SNHLY; CDR2 reads FYNNEI. The CDR3 DNA reads TGTGCCAGCTGGGGACAGAATAGCAATCAGCCCCAGCATTTT. Its translation: CASWGQNSNQPQHF.

This clone was picked up a small number of times. CDR3: CASKEQGGGAVNEQFF. For the CDR3, the DNA is TGTGCCAGCAAAGAACAGGGTGGGGGGGCTGTCAATGAGCAGTTCTTC. The chain joins TRBV6-4 to TRBJ2-1; TRBD2 might be the D (7 bases). Trimming stripped 7 bases from V and 6 bases from J, with 22 bases between. The CDR3 has 16 amino acids. Germline V gives CDR1 MRHNA, CDR2 SNTAGT.

This rearrangement joins TRBV9 to TRBJ1-1, with 7 bases aligning to TRBD1. Germline CDR1 is SGDLS and CDR2 is YYNGEE. V shed 3 bases, J shed 5 bases, and the junction held 4 bases outside the gene matches. CDR3 size: 13 residues. The CDR3 DNA follows: TGTGCCAGCAGCGCAGGGGGGCGGACTGAAGCTTTCTTT. Encoded protein: CASSAGGRTEAFF.

The CDR3 region is CATSGNLAPQETQYF. The DNA of the CDR3 is TGTGCCACCAGCGGAAACCTAGCCCCACAAGAGACCCAGTACTTC. The chain has TRBV15 and TRBJ2-5, with a weak D call TRBD2 (5 bases). The V end was cut by 5 bases, the J end by 2 bases, with 15 bases between. The CDR3 length is 15 residues. Germline values: CDR1 LNHNV, CDR2 YYDKDF (reference sequence).

The chain has TRBV6-6 and TRBJ2-7, with a weak D call TRBD1 (5 bases). With 7 bases removed from V and 9 bases from J, the gap between germline ends came to 19 bases. The CDR3 consists of 13 residues. Germline-derived CDR1 and CDR2 are MNHNY and SVGAGI (reference sequence). The CDR3 DNA follows: TGTGCCAGCACGCCGGACAACTCTGGTTTGCAGTACTTC. Amino acids: CASTPDNSGLQYF.

This rearrangement joins TRBV5-6 to TRBJ1-6, with a tentative D call TRBD1 (6 bases). Trimming took 0 bases from V and 6 from J, leaving 10 bases between them. This CDR3 is built from 15 residues. Germline CDR1 SGHDT, CDR2 YYEEEE. The CDR3 spells CASSLALQGNSPLHF. DNA for the CDR3: TGTGCCAGCAGCTTGGCCTTACAGGGTAATTCACCCCTCCACTTT.

The chain is built from TRBV4-2 and TRBJ2-2; the match to TRBD2 covers 12 bases. Germline V CDR1 and CDR2: LGHNA, YNFKEQ. The CDR3 length is 20 residues. V was clipped by 1 base and J by 4 bases; unmatched bases: 13. For the CDR3, the DNA is TGTGCCAGCAGCCAAGCACGGGTACTAGCGGGGGGAGGAGGCACCGGGGAGCTGTTTTTT. Translated: CASSQARVLAGGGGTGELFF.

The chain uses TRBV6-6 and TRBJ2-1, with 8 bases matching TRBD2. In germline, CDR1 is MNHNY, CDR2 SVGAGI (reference sequence). The ends lost 2 bases at V and 10 bases at J; junction bases unmatched: 4. This CDR3 is built from 13 residues. This chain's CDR3 is CASSYVRGREQFF. CDR3 coding DNA: TGTGCCAGCAGTTACGTACGCGGGAGGGAGCAGTTCTTC.

The chain couples TRBV30 to TRBJ1-2; 10 nucleotides agree with TRBD1. With 5 bases clipped from V and 7 bases from J, the junction kept 4 bases outside the gene matches. Per germline, CDR1 GTSNPN and CDR2 SVGIG (reference sequence). The CDR3 runs to 12 residues. The CDR3, as DNA: TGTGCCTGGGGGGGACAGGGGAGTGGCTACACCTTC. Translated: CAWGGQGSGYTF.

This chain uses TRBV19 with TRBJ2-7; 10 bases align to TRBD1. Germline CDR1 LNHDA, CDR2 SQIVND (reference sequence). The CDR3 loop spans 17 amino acids. V lost 6 bases to trimming and J lost 0 bases; unmatched junction nucleotides: 11. The CDR3 region is CASSPGTGETSSYEQYF. Written as DNA, the CDR3 is TGTGCCAGTAGCCCTGGGACAGGGGAGACGAGCTCCTACGAGCAGTACTTC.

The V gene is TRBV7-9, the J gene TRBJ1-3, with D perhaps matching TRBD1 (6 bases). The V gene lost 5 bases and the J gene lost 2 bases, with 13 bases spanning the gap. Germline CDR1 reads SEHNR; CDR2 reads FQNEAQ (reference sequence). The CDR3 consists of 15 residues. CDR3 bases: TGTGCCAGCAGCCCGAATACAGGGACTGGAAACACCATATATTTT. Protein: CASSPNTGTGNTIYF. The full variable domain, in which reference TRBV7-9 and TRBJ1-3 provide the parts outside the CDR3, is DTGVSQNPRHKITKRGQNVTFRCDPISEHNRLYWYRQTLGQGPEFLTYFQNEAQLEKSRLLSDRFSAERPKGSFSTLEIQRTEQGDSAMYLCASSPNTGTGNTIYFGEGSWLTVV.

V is TRBV11-2 and J is TRBJ1-4, with 9 bases aligning to TRBD1. The CDR3 extends over 16 amino acids. V was pared by 0 bases and J by 7 bases, with 6 bases of the junction left unmatched. CDR1 and CDR2 (germline): SGHAT, FQNNGV. Written as DNA, the CDR3 is TGTGCCAGCAGCTTAGAATCCGGGACAGGGAGTGAAAAACTGTTTTTT. Protein sequence: CASSLESGTGSEKLFF.

J is TRBJ1-5 and V is TRBV7-8; TRBD1 matches at 10 bases. The germline V gene has CDR1 SGHVS and CDR2 FQNEAQ. The V gene end was trimmed by 4 bases and the J gene end by 1 base; junction bases not matched to a gene: 19. The CDR3 loop spans 21 amino acids. This CDR3 reads CASSSSPDRDRGRQSNQPQHF. DNA of the CDR3: TGTGCCAGCAGCTCCTCCCCCGACCGGGACAGGGGACGACAAAGCAATCAGCCCCAGCATTTT.

V usage is TRBV7-8 and J usage is TRBJ1-4; TRBD1 matches at 7 bases. The CDR3 totals 15 residues. Losses at the gene ends were 5 bases for V and 6 bases for J; bases not matched to a gene: 9. Germline CDR1 and CDR2: SGHVS and FQNEAQ. The CDR3 bases are TGTGCCAGCAGCCCAGGGGGGACAGCCTATGAAAAACTGTTTTTT. Amino acid sequence: CASSPGGTAYEKLFF.

V gene TRBV11-2 combines with J gene TRBJ2-1, with D possibly matching TRBD1 (6 bases). In germline, CDR1 is SGHAT, CDR2 FQNNGV. V dropped 4 bases and J dropped 5 bases, with 15 bases sitting between them. The CDR3 is 15 residues long. This CDR3 is CASSSQGFRNNEQFF. CDR3 coding DNA: TGTGCCAGCAGCTCACAGGGATTCCGAAACAATGAGCAGTTCTTC.

This clone was observed a few times. V usage is TRBV2 and J usage is TRBJ1-1; D not certain. V was cut by 1 base and J by 2 bases, with 11 bases left in between. CDR3 length equals 15 residues. Germline loops: CDR1 SNHLY, CDR2 FYNNEI. The CDR3 is CASSEVRQANTEAFF. The CDR3 nucleotides are TGTGCCAGCAGTGAAGTCAGGCAGGCAAACACTGAAGCTTTCTTT.

Here the CDR3 reads CASSRDRDREYEQYF. CDR3 sequence (DNA): TGTGCCAGCAGCAGAGACCGGGACAGGGAATACGAGCAGTACTTC. The V and J genes are TRBV7-8 and TRBJ2-7, with TRBD1 identical over 9 bases. This CDR3 comprises 15 residues. After removal of 5 bases from V and 4 bases from J, the junction contained 9 bases not matched to a gene. Germline values: CDR1 SGHVS, CDR2 FQNEAQ.

The V gene is TRBV2, the J gene TRBJ1-3; 9 nucleotides line up with TRBD1. The V gene's germline CDR1 is SNHLY and CDR2 FYNNEI. The trim removed 8 bases at V and 0 bases at J, leaving 17 bases unmatched. This CDR3 comprises 19 residues. The CDR3 region is CASSVALRDRVDSGNTIYF. CDR3 nucleotide sequence: TGTGCCAGCTCCGTTGCACTACGGGACAGGGTTGACTCTGGAAACACCATATATTTT.

The CDR3 spells CASSHQIQGANTGELFF. CDR3 DNA sequence: TGCGCCAGCAGCCACCAGATACAGGGGGCGAACACCGGGGAGCTGTTTTTT. The V and J genes are TRBV4-1 and TRBJ2-2; TRBD1 aligns across 8 bases. After removal of 3 bases from V and 0 bases from J, the junction contained 6 bases not matched to a gene. The V gene's germline CDR1 is MGHRA and CDR2 YSYEKL. This CDR3 contains 17 residues.

The chain uses TRBV9 and TRBJ2-5; 7 bases are shared with TRBD2. The CDR3 covers 15 residues. The V gene end was trimmed by 0 bases and the J gene end by 5 bases; junction bases not matched to a gene: 7. CDR1 and CDR2 (germline): SGDLS, YYNGEE. This CDR3 is CASSVVPSGIETQYF. CDR3 DNA sequence: TGTGCCAGCAGCGTAGTCCCTAGCGGAATTGAGACCCAGTACTTC. Full variable domain (remainder filled in from reference TRBV9 and TRBJ2-5): DSGVTQTPKHLITATGQRVTLRCSPRSGDLSVYWYQQSLDQGLQFLIQYYNGEERAKGNILERFSAQQFPDLHSELNLSSLELGDSALYFCASSVVPSGIETQYFGPGTRLLVL.

The chain carries TRBV6-1 and TRBJ2-3; 16 bases align to TRBD2. The CDR3 runs to 18 residues. Germline trimming cut 1 base from V and 2 bases from J; bases unmatched to any gene: 3. Germline lookup yields CDR1 MNHNS and CDR2 SASEGT. CDR3 bases: TGTGCCAGCAGTGAAGTGGGGACTAGCGGGGGGGTCACAGATACGCAGTATTTT. Its translation: CASSEVGTSGGVTDTQYF.